This entry describes one T cell receptor beta chain. Antigen specificity is unknown. Trimming took 7 bases from V and 4 from J; bases not matched to a gene: 5. The CDR3 loop spans 14 amino acids. Germline V gene lookup returns CDR1 MNHEY and CDR2 SMNVEV (reference sequence). The data stem from a study of T cell repertoires in cytomegalovirus infection. In the study overall: As its CMV epitopes, the study selected recently identified HLA-C-restricted and well-studied HLA-B-restricted targets. Whole-study results and caveats: The study found HLA-C-restricted CMV-specific TCR beta clonotypes dominating the ex vivo response.

Each CDR3 protein gets one entry after TCRdb re-called the reads with MiXCR. The sample contains hundreds of thousands of distinct CDR3 sequences, around a third of which appear only once. The clonotype comes from a human donor in good health (CMV status not recorded). Some clones in this sample may be carry-over from other donors' samples. The specimen was cultured CD8+ T cells from PBMCs, collected from culture after CMV antigen stimulation. V usage is TRBV27 and J usage is TRBJ2-2; 8 nucleotides match TRBD2. The CDR3 nucleotides read TGTGCCAGCACCGCGGGGGGAGTCACCGGGGAGCTGTTTTTT. Its protein is CASTAGGVTGELFF.